These T cell receptor beta chains were read from a single sample in a study of blood T cell repertoires in COVID-19. The assay was immunoSEQ multiplex PCR, and TCRdb's table has in-frame clones only and misses some. The sample carries some 460,000 clones, around 90% recorded once. Sequencing input: PBMCs or T cells enriched from blood (not recorded which). The receptors come from a woman in her late teens or twenties with acute COVID-19. Each CDR3 is given with its conserved first and last residue. The order of the fields is D gene, clone size, J gene, V gene, CDR3 DNA, CDR3 protein. A D gene is named only where the DNA matches it firmly. Clone sizes are given selectively: once, few, many, or a class where the clone is expanded.

>TRBD1|NA|TRBJ1-3|TRBV28
TGTGCCAGCAGCCCATGGACAGGCCGCTCTGGAAACACCATATATTTT
CASSPWTGRSGNTIYF
>NA|NA|TRBJ2-1|TRBV18
TGTGCCAGCTCACCACCGGCCAACTCCTACAATGAGCAGTTCTTC
CASSPPANSYNEQFF
>NA|NA|TRBJ2-2|TRBV9
TGTGCCAGCAGCGTAGATTGGAGGGTCACCGGGGAGCTGTTTTTT
CASSVDWRVTGELFF
>NA|NA|TRBJ1-1|TRBV27
TGTGCCAGCAGTTTACGCGGGTCCGGGGTGAACACTGAAGCTTTCTTT
CASSLRGSGVNTEAFF
>TRBD1|NA|TRBJ2-3|TRBV2
TGTGCCAGCCCCGGGACAGGGGGTTCAGATACGCAGTATTTT
CASPGTGGSDTQYF
>TRBD2|NA|TRBJ2-3|TRBV24-1
TGTGCCACCAGTGAGGCTAGCGGGGGGCAGGTAGATACGCAGTATTTT
CATSEASGGQVDTQYF
>TRBD2|NA|TRBJ2-1|TRBV13
TGTGCCAGCGGCCTCGGGCTAGCGGGAGATAATGAGCAGTTCTTC
CASGLGLAGDNEQFF
>TRBD2|few|TRBJ2-5|TRBV18
TGTGCCAGCTCACCACTAGCGGGGGGGCTTCAAGAGACCCAGTACTTC
CASSPLAGGLQETQYF
>NA|NA|TRBJ2-7|TRBV4-1
TGCGCCAGCAGCCAAGAAGCTGGGGCTGGCTTGGAGCAGTACTTC
CASSQEAGAGLEQYF
>TRBD1|once|TRBJ1-1|TRBV7-9
TGTGCCAGCAGCCCTATTACGACGAAGGACAGGGGAACTGAAGCTTTCTTT
CASSPITTKDRGTEAFF
>NA|NA|TRBJ2-7|TRBV4-3
TGCGCCAGCAGCCAAGAGAATAGCGGACCCTACGAGCAGTACTTC
CASSQENSGPYEQYF
>NA|NA|TRBJ1-5|TRBV11-2
TGTGCCAGCAGCTTAGGGGGCCAGCAGCCCCAGCATTTT
CASSLGGQQPQHF
>TRBD2|once|TRBJ2-3|TRBV10-2
TGCGCCAGCAGTGATAGCGGGAGCAACGTAGATACGCAGTATTTT
CASSDSGSNVDTQYF
>NA|NA|TRBJ1-2|TRBV10-3
TGTGCCATGGCCCAGGCAGAGAACTATGGCTACACCTTC
CAMAQAENYGYTF
>TRBD2|NA|TRBJ2-5|TRBV7-2
TGTGCCAGCAGCTTAAGCGGGAGGGCTAGCGGGTTCCAAGAGACCCAGTACTTC
CASSLSGRASGFQETQYF
>NA|NA|TRBJ1-5|TRBV7-9
TGTGCCAGCAGCTTAGACGGGGTGAAGCCCCAGCATTTT
CASSLDGVKPQHF
>TRBD1|few|TRBJ1-1|TRBV7-2
TGTGCCAGCAGCTGGACAGGGGGCACTGAAGCTTTCTTT
CASSWTGGTEAFF
>TRBD2|NA|TRBJ2-3|TRBV9
TGTGCCAGCACCGGAGGACTAGGCACAGATACGCAGTATTTT
CASTGGLGTDTQYF